This T cell receptor beta chain was recovered during a study of vaccination effects on CD4 cells after COVID-19. Points from the study as a whole: Marked clonal contraction was seen in infection- and vaccine-induced clones late after vaccination.

This clone was seen a few times. Its antigen is unidentified. Germline CDR1 and CDR2: MNHNS and SASEGT. CDR3 length: 16 residues. Trimming removed 1 base from V and 5 bases from J; junction bases left unmatched: 7. The assay was immunoSEQ multiplex PCR, and TCRdb's table has in-frame clones only and misses some. This sample yields about 27,000 clones, of which 55% to 75% are seen a single time; under 12% belongs to the top ten. CD4+ T cells specific for antigen were expanded with viral peptide pools by the ViraFEST assay before sequencing. The culture ran for roughly 10 days before CD4+ T cells were isolated. Vaccinees lacked prior SARS-CoV-2 infection and tested negative for nucleocapsid antibodies.

This sequence joins TRBV6-1 and TRBJ2-1; 8 nucleotides match TRBD1. The TCR was taken from a human donor who received a COVID-19 vaccine. Sequencing used CD4+ T cells from PBMCs cultured with SARS-CoV-2 spike peptides, obtained before COVID-19 vaccination. CDR3 sequence (DNA): TGTGCCAGCAGTGAAGAAGTAGGGACAGGTAACAATGAGCAGTTCTTC. This encodes CASSEEVGTGNNEQFF.